A selection of T cell receptor beta chains follows, all from one sample in a study of long-term antiretroviral therapy in people with HIV. The data were produced by immunoSEQ multiplex PCR, yet TCRdb's version contains in-frame clones alone and is incomplete. The sample carries around 25,000 clones, 87% recorded once. The material was unsorted PBMCs, obtained 1.8 years before starting antiretroviral therapy. The receptors shown here come from a man aged 45-65 years with HIV. The CDR3 runs from the conserved cysteine through the conserved F or W. D genes are given only for firm matches. For some rows the clone size is stated as once, few or many, or as a class when expanded; others skip it.

clone_size: NA; cdr3_length: 15; v_call: TRBV19; j_call: TRBJ2-7; d_call: TRBD2; cdr3_nt: TGTGCCAGTAGTAGCGAAGCGGGGGGGCCCCACGAGCAGTACTTC; cdr3_aa: CASSSEAGGPHEQYF
clone_size: once; cdr3_length: 17; v_call: TRBV9; j_call: TRBJ2-1; d_call: TRBD2; cdr3_nt: TGTGCCAGCAGCGTTGGACTAGCTTCGGAGTCCTACAATGAGCAGTTCTTC; cdr3_aa: CASSVGLASESYNEQFF
clone_size: NA; cdr3_length: 15; v_call: TRBV5-1; j_call: TRBJ1-5; d_call: NA; cdr3_nt: TGCGCCAGCAGCTTGGATTCAGGGGCTGATCAGCCCCAGCATTTT; cdr3_aa: CASSLDSGADQPQHF
clone_size: NA; cdr3_length: 14; v_call: TRBV27; j_call: TRBJ2-1; d_call: NA; cdr3_nt: TGTGCCAGCAGTTCCGCATCACAGCGCGATGAGCAGTTCTTC; cdr3_aa: CASSSASQRDEQFF
clone_size: NA; cdr3_length: 17; v_call: TRBV5-1; j_call: TRBJ2-5; d_call: TRBD2; cdr3_nt: TGCGCCAGCAGCTTGGGACTAGCGGGGCTGTACCAAGAGACCCAGTACTTC; cdr3_aa: CASSLGLAGLYQETQYF
clone_size: NA; cdr3_length: 14; v_call: TRBV9; j_call: TRBJ2-2; d_call: TRBD2; cdr3_nt: TGTGCCAGCAGCGTAGCCCCCCGGGGGGAAGGGCTGTTTTTT; cdr3_aa: CASSVAPRGEGLFF
clone_size: NA; cdr3_length: 13; v_call: TRBV4-1; j_call: TRBJ2-7; d_call: NA; cdr3_nt: TGCGCCAGCAGCCAAGGACACTCCTACGAGCAGTACTTC; cdr3_aa: CASSQGHSYEQYF
clone_size: NA; cdr3_length: 15; v_call: TRBV5-5; j_call: TRBJ2-2; d_call: NA; cdr3_nt: TGTGCCAGCAGCCCCAGGGGAGGGCAGGACGGGGAGCTGTTTTTT; cdr3_aa: CASSPRGGQDGELFF
clone_size: NA; cdr3_length: 16; v_call: TRBV7-9; j_call: TRBJ1-2; d_call: NA; cdr3_nt: TGTGCCAGCAGCCGATCTATTGATCTTGCAGGGGATGGCTACACCTTC; cdr3_aa: CASSRSIDLAGDGYTF
clone_size: NA; cdr3_length: 15; v_call: TRBV28; j_call: TRBJ1-2; d_call: NA; cdr3_nt: TGTGCCAGCAGTTTATGGGAGGGGGAAAGCTATGGCTACACCTTC; cdr3_aa: CASSLWEGESYGYTF
clone_size: NA; cdr3_length: 13; v_call: TRBV6-4; j_call: TRBJ2-7; d_call: NA; cdr3_nt: TGTGCCAGAAATGCGGACGAACCCTACGAGCAGTACTTC; cdr3_aa: CARNADEPYEQYF
clone_size: NA; cdr3_length: 14; v_call: TRBV2; j_call: TRBJ1-2; d_call: TRBD1; cdr3_nt: TGTGCCAGCAGTGGGGACAGGGGGATCTATGGCTACACCTTC; cdr3_aa: CASSGDRGIYGYTF
clone_size: NA; cdr3_length: 12; v_call: TRBV5-4; j_call: TRBJ2-5; d_call: NA; cdr3_nt: TGTGCCAGCAGCCGCACCCTAGAGACCCAGTACTTC; cdr3_aa: CASSRTLETQYF
clone_size: NA; cdr3_length: 15; v_call: TRBV7-2; j_call: TRBJ1-5; d_call: TRBD1; cdr3_nt: TGTGCCAGCAGCCCGGGACAGGGGAAAGGTCAGCCCCAGCATTTT; cdr3_aa: CASSPGQGKGQPQHF
clone_size: few; cdr3_length: 14; v_call: TRBV6-5; j_call: TRBJ2-7; d_call: NA; cdr3_nt: TGTGCCACCGGACTGATAGACGTTTCTAGCGAGCAGTACTTC; cdr3_aa: CATGLIDVSSEQYF
clone_size: NA; cdr3_length: 14; v_call: TRBV5-4; j_call: TRBJ1-3; d_call: NA; cdr3_nt: TGTGCCAGCAGCTCTCGGGACTCTGGAAACACCATATATTTT; cdr3_aa: CASSSRDSGNTIYF
clone_size: NA; cdr3_length: 14; v_call: TRBV9; j_call: TRBJ2-5; d_call: NA; cdr3_nt: TGTGCCAGCAGCGTTGGAGGATCTGTCGGGACCCAGTACTTC; cdr3_aa: CASSVGGSVGTQYF
clone_size: NA; cdr3_length: 13; v_call: TRBV7-8; j_call: TRBJ1-2; d_call: NA; cdr3_nt: TGTGCCAGCAGCACCACAGGGAGGGCTGGCTACACCTTC; cdr3_aa: CASSTTGRAGYTF
clone_size: few; cdr3_length: 15; v_call: TRBV19; j_call: TRBJ1-3; d_call: NA; cdr3_nt: TGTGCCAGTAGTATCGGCCGGAGCTCTGGAAACACCATATATTTT; cdr3_aa: CASSIGRSSGNTIYF
clone_size: NA; cdr3_length: 12; v_call: TRBV29-1; j_call: TRBJ2-1; d_call: NA; cdr3_nt: TGCAGCGTCGCTATGGGTGTGCCTGAGCAGTTCTTC; cdr3_aa: CSVAMGVPEQFF
clone_size: NA; cdr3_length: 13; v_call: TRBV7-9; j_call: TRBJ1-2; d_call: NA; cdr3_nt: TGTGCCAGCAGCTTATCCGGGGTTTTTGGCTACACCTTC; cdr3_aa: CASSLSGVFGYTF
clone_size: NA; cdr3_length: 15; v_call: TRBV6-5; j_call: TRBJ1-6; d_call: NA; cdr3_nt: TGTGCCAGCAAAAAGACAGAACCCTATAATTCACCCCTCCACTTT; cdr3_aa: CASKKTEPYNSPLHF
clone_size: NA; cdr3_length: 16; v_call: TRBV11-1; j_call: TRBJ2-2; d_call: NA; cdr3_nt: TGTGCCAGCAGCTTAGGGGGACAAGCCGGGACCGGGGAGCTGTTTTTT; cdr3_aa: CASSLGGQAGTGELFF
clone_size: NA; cdr3_length: 11; v_call: TRBV7-6; j_call: TRBJ2-3; d_call: NA; cdr3_nt: TGTGCCAGCAGCTTCACAGATACGCAGTATTTT; cdr3_aa: CASSFTDTQYF
clone_size: NA; cdr3_length: 13; v_call: TRBV19; j_call: TRBJ1-1; d_call: NA; cdr3_nt: TGTGCCAGTCCCGCCCCAGGGGTAGCTGAAGCTTTCTTT; cdr3_aa: CASPAPGVAEAFF
clone_size: few; cdr3_length: 12; v_call: TRBV7-9; j_call: TRBJ2-3; d_call: NA; cdr3_nt: TGTGCCAGCGGGGACCAATCAGATACGCAGTATTTT; cdr3_aa: CASGDQSDTQYF
clone_size: NA; cdr3_length: 14; v_call: TRBV9; j_call: TRBJ2-2; d_call: TRBD2; cdr3_nt: TGTGCCAGCAGCGTAGGACTAGCGGGTCGGGAGCTGTTTTTT; cdr3_aa: CASSVGLAGRELFF
clone_size: NA; cdr3_length: 15; v_call: TRBV2; j_call: TRBJ1-1; d_call: TRBD1; cdr3_nt: TGTGCCAGCAGTGGGATCGGACAGGGGGCGCAGGAAGCTTTCTTT; cdr3_aa: CASSGIGQGAQEAFF
clone_size: NA; cdr3_length: 15; v_call: TRBV5-4; j_call: TRBJ2-2; d_call: NA; cdr3_nt: TGTGCCAGCAGCTCCGACCTGACAGTCACCGGGGAGCTGTTTTTT; cdr3_aa: CASSSDLTVTGELFF
clone_size: NA; cdr3_length: 15; v_call: TRBV19; j_call: TRBJ2-1; d_call: NA; cdr3_nt: TGTGCCAGTAGTATAGTAGGGATCCGGGACACTCAGCGGTTCTTC; cdr3_aa: CASSIVGIRDTQRFF
clone_size: NA; cdr3_length: 15; v_call: TRBV5-1; j_call: TRBJ1-1; d_call: TRBD1; cdr3_nt: TGCGCCAGCAGCCTAGGGACAGGGCAGAACACTGAAGCTTTCTTT; cdr3_aa: CASSLGTGQNTEAFF
clone_size: NA; cdr3_length: 16; v_call: TRBV4-1; j_call: TRBJ1-4; d_call: TRBD1; cdr3_nt: TGCGCCAGCAGCCAAGATCGTCACAGGGGGCACGAAAAACTGTTTTTT; cdr3_aa: CASSQDRHRGHEKLFF
clone_size: NA; cdr3_length: 11; v_call: TRBV2; j_call: TRBJ2-7; d_call: NA; cdr3_nt: TGTGCCAGCAGTGTACTCTACGAGCAGTACTTC; cdr3_aa: CASSVLYEQYF
clone_size: NA; cdr3_length: 10; v_call: TRBV27; j_call: TRBJ1-5; d_call: NA; cdr3_nt: TGTGCCAGATGGGGTCAGCCCCAGCATTTT; cdr3_aa: CARWGQPQHF
clone_size: NA; cdr3_length: 14; v_call: TRBV30; j_call: TRBJ1-4; d_call: TRBD1; cdr3_nt: TGTGCCTGGAGTGATGGCAGGGGGCATGAAAAACTGTTTTTT; cdr3_aa: CAWSDGRGHEKLFF
clone_size: NA; cdr3_length: 13; v_call: TRBV12-5; j_call: TRBJ1-6; d_call: NA; cdr3_nt: TGTGCTAGTGGCCAGGAGGGGGATTCACCCCTCCACTTT; cdr3_aa: CASGQEGDSPLHF
clone_size: NA; cdr3_length: 14; v_call: TRBV7-9; j_call: TRBJ2-1; d_call: NA; cdr3_nt: TGTGCCAGCAGCTTAGCCCGGGACAAGGATGAGCAGTTCTTC; cdr3_aa: CASSLARDKDEQFF
clone_size: NA; cdr3_length: 16; v_call: TRBV5-1; j_call: TRBJ2-1; d_call: TRBD2; cdr3_nt: TGCGCCAGCAGCCCGCTAGCGGGGGTCTCCTACAATGAGCAGTTCTTC; cdr3_aa: CASSPLAGVSYNEQFF
clone_size: NA; cdr3_length: 16; v_call: TRBV5-4; j_call: TRBJ2-7; d_call: NA; cdr3_nt: TGTGCCAGCAGCTTGGTATCTGCGGGCGGTACCTACGAGCAGTACTTC; cdr3_aa: CASSLVSAGGTYEQYF
clone_size: NA; cdr3_length: 16; v_call: TRBV2; j_call: TRBJ2-1; d_call: TRBD2; cdr3_nt: TGTGCCAGCGGTGGGCCTAGCGGGAGCTCCTACAATGAGCAGTTCTTC; cdr3_aa: CASGGPSGSSYNEQFF
clone_size: NA; cdr3_length: 14; v_call: TRBV5-1; j_call: TRBJ2-7; d_call: TRBD1; cdr3_nt: TGCGCCAGCAGCTTCGGGACAGGGGGTAACGAGCAGTACTTC; cdr3_aa: CASSFGTGGNEQYF
clone_size: NA; cdr3_length: 16; v_call: TRBV6-5; j_call: TRBJ2-2; d_call: NA; cdr3_nt: TGTGCCAGCAGTTACGTTCGAAGCAAACACACCGGGGAGCTGTTTTTT; cdr3_aa: CASSYVRSKHTGELFF
clone_size: NA; cdr3_length: 13; v_call: TRBV5-8; j_call: TRBJ1-2; d_call: NA; cdr3_nt: TGTGCCAGCAGCTTGGATATAGGTCGGGGCTACACCTTC; cdr3_aa: CASSLDIGRGYTF
clone_size: NA; cdr3_length: 15; v_call: TRBV5-3; j_call: TRBJ2-7; d_call: NA; cdr3_nt: TGTGCCAGAAGCTTGGTCTGCAGGGTAATCGGCGAGCAGTACTTC; cdr3_aa: CARSLVCRVIGEQYF
clone_size: NA; cdr3_length: 13; v_call: TRBV30; j_call: TRBJ1-1; d_call: NA; cdr3_nt: TGTGCCTGGAGTGGTCAGATTAACACTGAAGCTTTCTTT; cdr3_aa: CAWSGQINTEAFF